These T cell receptor beta chains were read from a single sample in a study of graft-versus-host responses after intestinal transplantation. Method: immunoSEQ multiplex PCR; TCRdb's copy keeps in-frame clones and lacks some. The sample shows 15,000 or so clones, 25% to 35% of them seen only once. Sequences were derived from alloreactive CD4+ T cells from a mixed lymphocyte reaction culture, sampled before intestinal transplant. These receptors were taken from a human patient who received an intestinal transplant. The CDR3 runs from the conserved cysteine through the conserved F or W. Fields, in order: J gene, V gene, D gene, clone size, CDR3 DNA, CDR3 protein. The D gene is left open where the match is weak. Some rows have no size entry. The others give once, few or many, or a class for an expanded clone.

TRBJ1-4,TRBV28,NA,NA,TGTGCCAGCAGACAAATCAACAACAGGCGTTTTAATGAAAAACTGTTTTTT,CASRQINNRRFNEKLFF
TRBJ1-2,TRBV28,TRBD1,few,TGTGCCAGCAGCAAGATCACTGAACAGGGGATCTATGGCTACACCTTC,CASSKITEQGIYGYTF
TRBJ1-5,TRBV29-1,NA,few,TGCAGCGTTGCGGACTTATATCAGCCCCAGCATTTT,CSVADLYQPQHF
TRBJ2-1,TRBV5-4,NA,NA,TGTGCCAGCAGCTTGGGGGGGCTAGCATCGGCCAATTACAATGAGCAGTTCTTC,CASSLGGLASANYNEQFF
TRBJ1-2,TRBV27,NA,few,TGTGCCAGCAGTTTGGTGGGGCGCGACTATGGCTACACCTTC,CASSLVGRDYGYTF
TRBJ2-7,TRBV4-3,TRBD1,NA,TGCGCCAGCAGCCAAGTAGGGACAGGGTTGTACGAGCAGTACTTC,CASSQVGTGLYEQYF
TRBJ2-2,TRBV11-3,NA,few,TGTGCCAGCACCAGAGGACAGGGAGGGAGCACCGGGGAGCTGTTTTTT,CASTRGQGGSTGELFF
TRBJ2-7,TRBV6-6,TRBD2,few,TGTGCCAGCAGTTACTCTTCTCGGACTAGCGAGTACGAGCAGTACTTC,CASSYSSRTSEYEQYF
TRBJ2-7,TRBV4-3,TRBD2,NA,TGCGCCAGCAGCCTGACGCCCAGCGGGAGAGGCGACGAGCAGTACTTC,CASSLTPSGRGDEQYF
TRBJ2-5,TRBV5-1,NA,once,TGCGCCAGCAGCTTGGGAGTGAAGAGTTCTCAAGAGACCCAGTACTTC,CASSLGVKSSQETQYF
TRBJ1-5,TRBV5-8,TRBD1,NA,TGTGCCAGCAGTCACAGGGACAGAGGATCGCACCGCAATCAGCCCCAGCATTTT,CASSHRDRGSHRNQPQHF
TRBJ2-1,TRBV7-6,TRBD2,few,TGTGCCAGCAGCTTAAAGGTTGTCCGGGAGGGTTACAATGAGCAGTTCTTC,CASSLKVVREGYNEQFF
TRBJ1-2,TRBV18,NA,NA,TGTGCCAGCTCACCAGACAGGACCTATGGCTACACCTTC,CASSPDRTYGYTF
TRBJ2-7,TRBV6-1,TRBD1,NA,TGTGCCAGCAGTGAAGAGGACAGGTTTTTCTCCTACGAGCAGTACTTC,CASSEEDRFFSYEQYF
TRBJ2-7,TRBV4-2,NA,NA,TGTGCCAGCAGCCGTAGAACCGGGACGAACTTCTACGAGCAGTACTTC,CASSRRTGTNFYEQYF
TRBJ1-5,TRBV5-1,TRBD1,few,TGCGCCAGCAGCTTGGGGACAGGGGGCAACAATCAGCCCCAGCATTTT,CASSLGTGGNNQPQHF
TRBJ2-3,TRBV5-8,NA,few,TGTGCCAGCAGCTTGCGGGGGACAGATACGCAGTATTTT,CASSLRGTDTQYF
TRBJ2-7,TRBV30,NA,NA,TGTGCCTGGAGTACATCCTACGAGCAGTACTTC,CAWSTSYEQYF
TRBJ1-4,TRBV11-3,NA,few,TGTGCCAGCAGCCCAGATGGCAGGTCAAATGAAAAACTGTTTTTT,CASSPDGRSNEKLFF
TRBJ1-5,TRBV6-6,NA,NA,TGTGCCAGCAGTTACGGCAGGGGAGATCAGCCCCAGCATTTT,CASSYGRGDQPQHF
TRBJ2-1,TRBV19,TRBD1,NA,TGTGCCAGTACGGGACAGTCCTACAATGAGCAGTTCTTC,CASTGQSYNEQFF
TRBJ2-5,TRBV27,TRBD2,NA,TGTGCCAGCAGTCCCGGGACTAAACGCGAGACCCAGTACTTC,CASSPGTKRETQYF
TRBJ2-5,TRBV7-2,NA,NA,TGTGCCAGCAGTCTAGTTTGGGGAGAGACCCAGTACTTC,CASSLVWGETQYF
TRBJ1-2,TRBV6-1,NA,NA,TGTGCCAGCAGTGGCCGGGACAACTATGGCTACACCTTC,CASSGRDNYGYTF
TRBJ1-5,TRBV5-4,NA,NA,TGTGCCAGCAGCTTGGCCGGGGGGCAAGGCAATCAGCCCCAGCATTTT,CASSLAGGQGNQPQHF
TRBJ1-1,TRBV5-4,NA,NA,TGTGCCAGCAGCTCCTTTGGGAACATGAACACTGAAGCTTTCTTT,CASSSFGNMNTEAFF
TRBJ2-1,TRBV7-2,TRBD2,NA,TGTGCCAGCAGCTTATATAGTTGGAGTAGCGGGAGGAGAGATGAGCAGTTCTTC,CASSLYSWSSGRRDEQFF
TRBJ2-5,TRBV11-2,NA,NA,TGTGCCAGCAGCTTAGAGGTAGGCACCCGTGGGGAGCAGTACTTC,CASSLEVGTRGEQYF
TRBJ2-7,TRBV14,TRBD2,NA,TGTGCCAGCAGCTCGTTGGGACTAGCGGGAGCCTACGAGCAGTACTTC,CASSSLGLAGAYEQYF
TRBJ2-3,TRBV7-6,TRBD2,few,TGTGCCAGCAGCTTAGGAGCGGGAGTTGTAGATACGCAGTATTTT,CASSLGAGVVDTQYF
TRBJ2-7,TRBV6-5,NA,NA,TGTGCCAGCAGTTACCGGGACCAGGGCCGGTACGAGCAGTACTTC,CASSYRDQGRYEQYF
TRBJ2-4,TRBV27,NA,few,TGTGCCAGCAGTTCGCTAGGACTAGCCAAAAACATTCAGTACTTC,CASSSLGLAKNIQYF
TRBJ2-5,TRBV7-2,TRBD2,NA,TGTGCCAGCAGCTTAGTCCACTCAAGCGGGAGAGGAGAGACCCAGTACTTC,CASSLVHSSGRGETQYF
TRBJ2-7,TRBV23-1,NA,few,TGCGCCAGCAGTCAGCCGGTTCGCGGGACTCACTACGAGCAGTACTTC,CASSQPVRGTHYEQYF
TRBJ2-2,TRBV2,NA,NA,TGTGCCAGCAGTGAATTAGGGCTTAACACCGGGGAGCTGTTTTTT,CASSELGLNTGELFF
TRBJ2-5,TRBV20-1,NA,once,TGCAGTGCTAGACTATACGAGACCCAGTACTTC,CSARLYETQYF
TRBJ1-2,TRBV6-5,NA,few,TGTGCCAGCAGTTCCACTACCCCGGGACTCGAGTATGGCTACACCTTC,CASSSTTPGLEYGYTF
TRBJ1-1,TRBV4-1,NA,NA,TGCGCCAGCAGCCAAGCCCTCCAGTTTGGAGCTTTCTTT,CASSQALQFGAFF
TRBJ2-6,TRBV4-2,TRBD1,few,TGTGCCAGCAGCCAAGACTCGGGACAGCTTTTCTCTGGGGCCAACGTCCTGACTTTC,CASSQDSGQLFSGANVLTF
TRBJ1-1,TRBV7-2,NA,NA,TGTGCCAGCAGACCAGGACGATTGAACACTGAAGCTTTCTTT,CASRPGRLNTEAFF
TRBJ2-1,TRBV2,NA,few,TGTGCCAGCAGTGAAGAGGTAAATGAGCAGTTCTTC,CASSEEVNEQFF
TRBJ2-3,TRBV19,TRBD2,few,TGTGCCACCTCAATCGCTGGGGGGGGAGACCCCAGGGATACGCAGTATTTT,CATSIAGGGDPRDTQYF
TRBJ2-7,TRBV28,NA,NA,TGTGCCAGCAGCTCAAACAGTGCCGGGTACGAGCAGTACTTC,CASSSNSAGYEQYF
TRBJ1-4,TRBV5-4,TRBD1,NA,TGTGCCAGCAGCGCCGGGACAGGGAAAATCAGGTTCGAAAAACTGTTTTTT,CASSAGTGKIRFEKLFF
TRBJ2-2,TRBV30,NA,medium-sized,TGTGCCTGGAGCCTAACCAAGACCGGGGAGCTGTTTTTT,CAWSLTKTGELFF
TRBJ1-5,TRBV28,NA,few,TGTGCCAGCAACGTTCAGCCCCAGCATTTT,CASNVQPQHF
TRBJ2-6,TRBV28,NA,once,TGTGCCAGCAGTGGGGTCGGCTTGACACAAAGTCGGGCCAACGTCCTGACTTTC,CASSGVGLTQSRANVLTF
TRBJ1-1,TRBV30,TRBD1,NA,TGTGCCTGGAGCCAGGGGGACACTGAAGCTTTCTTT,CAWSQGDTEAFF
TRBJ2-5,TRBV15,NA,NA,TGTGCCACCAGCAGCCAAGAGACCCAGTACTTC,CATSSQETQYF
TRBJ2-7,TRBV19,TRBD2,medium-sized,TGTGCCAGTAGTGGCCTCTGGGTTGGGCCTAGCGGGAGGCAAACCTACGAGCAGTACTTC,CASSGLWVGPSGRQTYEQYF
TRBJ2-1,TRBV7-7,NA,few,TGTGCCAGCAGCTCCCTCGGAGCGGGCTACAATGAGCAGTTCTTC,CASSSLGAGYNEQFF
TRBJ1-5,TRBV30,NA,NA,TGTGCCTGGAGTGTCGCCCTTGGCAATCAGCCCCAGCATTTT,CAWSVALGNQPQHF
TRBJ2-1,TRBV9,TRBD2,NA,TGTGCCAGCAGCCCTATAGCGGGAGTGTACAATGAGCAGTTCTTC,CASSPIAGVYNEQFF
TRBJ2-5,TRBV19,NA,few,TGTGCCAGTAGTGCGCCACGCTCTGTTGGTCTACCTAGCAGAAAGACCCAGTACTTC,CASSAPRSVGLPSRKTQYF
TRBJ1-2,TRBV18,NA,medium-sized,TGTGCCAGCTCACCAAACAGGGATGGTCATGGCTACACCTTC,CASSPNRDGHGYTF
TRBJ2-3,TRBV11-2,TRBD2,few,TGTGCCAGCAGCTCACTAGCGGGAGGTCCCACGGGCACAGATACGCAGTATTTT,CASSSLAGGPTGTDTQYF
TRBJ1-3,TRBV30,NA,medium-sized,TGTGCCCTTGGACAGCTCTCTGGAAACACCATATATTTT,CALGQLSGNTIYF
TRBJ2-2,TRBV6-6,NA,few,TGTGCCAGCAGTTACAAGCGGAACACCGGGGAGCTGTTTTTT,CASSYKRNTGELFF
TRBJ2-2,TRBV5-1,TRBD1,medium-sized,TGCGCCAGCAGCTTTCGAAGAGGGGGCGCAAACACCGGGGAGCTGTTTTTT,CASSFRRGGANTGELFF